The 16 T cell receptor beta chains below come from one sample, sequenced in a study of blood T cell repertoires in COVID-19. The method was immunoSEQ multiplex PCR; TCRdb's version includes in-frame clones alone and lacks a portion of them. This table has fewer than 350,000 clones, 65% to 90% appearing once. Sequencing was performed on PBMCs or T cells enriched from blood (not recorded which). These receptors were collected from a woman in her forties with acute COVID-19.

This clone was observed a single time. Relative to the germline gene, one junction end is altered; a read error may explain this. This rearrangement joins TRBV4-1 to TRBJ2-1; no clear D gene. The V gene's germline CDR1 is MGHRA and CDR2 YSYEKL. The length of the CDR3 is 15 residues. CDR3 in amino acids: CASSQEFSNYSEQFF. CDR3 DNA: TGCGCCAGCAGCCAAGAATTCAGCAATTACAGTGAGCAGTTCTTC.

The CDR3 is CASSQDWRTSGVSYEQYF. DNA of the CDR3: TGCGCCAGCAGCCAAGATTGGAGGACTAGCGGGGTATCCTACGAGCAGTACTTC. The V and J genes are TRBV4-3 and TRBJ2-7; 12 bases are shared with TRBD2. The CDR3 length is 18 residues. Per the germline V gene, CDR1 is LGHNA and CDR2 is YSLEER. Germline trimming cut 0 bases from V and 1 base from J; bases unmatched to any gene: 7.

J is TRBJ1-1 and V is TRBV7-5. TRBV7-5 represents a pseudogene. This CDR3 is built from 17 residues. The CDR3 region has the DNA TGTGCCAGAAGCTTAGAGAAGACTTGCGCGCGAAACACTGAAGCTTTCTTT. Translated, it gives CARSLEKTCARNTEAFF.

The chain links TRBV3-1 (or the pseudogene TRBV3-2) to TRBJ1-6; TRBD1 matches at 7 bases. CDR1 is LGHDT, CDR2 YNNKEL, per germline (reference sequence). V lost 4 bases to trimming and J lost 5 bases; unmatched junction nucleotides: 2. The CDR3 length is 14 residues. The CDR3 region is CASSLGTDNSPLHF. The CDR3 bases are TGTGCCAGCAGCCTCGGGACAGATAATTCACCCCTCCACTTT.

The V call is TRBV7-3, the J call TRBJ1-1; 7 nucleotides align to TRBD1. Per the germline V gene, CDR1 is SGHTA and CDR2 is FQGTGA. The ends lost 1 base at V and 7 bases at J; junction bases unmatched: 6. The CDR3 is 14 amino acids. The CDR3 region has the DNA TGTGCCAGCAGCTTAAATTCCCGGGACAGTGAAGCTTTCTTT. Its translation: CASSLNSRDSEAFF.

CDR3 DNA: TGTGCCAGCTCACCAAGAGTTTCCTCGATGAACACTGAAGCTTTCTTT. This codes for CASSPRVSSMNTEAFF. The chain recombines TRBV18 with TRBJ1-1; D is uncertain. Trimming pared 2 bases from V and 0 bases from J, leaving 13 bases between. The V gene's germline CDR1 is KGHSH and CDR2 LQKENI. This CDR3 spans 16 amino acids. Based on the CDR3 plus reference TRBV18 and TRBJ1-1, the full variable domain is NAGVMQNPRHLVRRRGQEARLRCSPMKGHSHVYWYRQLPEEGLKFMVYLQKENIIDESGMPKERFSAEFPKEGPSILRIQQVVRGDSAAYFCASSPRVSSMNTEAFFGQGTRLTVV.

As for this clone: A junction end diverges from the germline sequence, so it may reflect a read error. The V gene is TRBV5-4, the J gene TRBJ2-7, with TRBD1 matching over 7 bases. CDR1 is SGHNT and CDR2 is YYREEE in the germline V gene (reference sequence). This CDR3 is built from 13 residues. The CDR3 protein is CASSPGQDYGQYF. CDR3 nucleotides: TGTGCCAGCAGCCCAGGACAGGATTACGGGCAGTACTTC.

This chain uses TRBV7-2 with TRBJ1-1; possible D gene TRBD1, 6 bases. The CDR3 loop spans 13 amino acids. Germline V CDR1 and CDR2: SGHTA, FQGNSA. Between the trimmed V and J ends, which lost 5 bases and 7 bases, there was a span of 14 bases. CDR3 DNA: TGTGCCAGCAGCGTACAGGGAGTGTATGAAGCTTTCTTT. Protein product: CASSVQGVYEAFF. The full variable domain, in which reference TRBV7-2 and TRBJ1-1 provide the parts outside the CDR3, is GAGVSQSPSNKVTEKGKDVELRCDPISGHTALYWYRQSLGQGLEFLIYFQGNSAPDKSGLPSDRFSAERTGGSVSTLTIQRTQQEDSAVYLCASSVQGVYEAFFGQGTRLTVV.

As to this clone: The sample carries other DNA sequences with the same CDR3. The rearrangement joins TRBV19 to TRBJ1-5, with 9 nucleotides matching TRBD1. This CDR3 contains 14 residues. Germline V gene data show CDR1 as LNHDA and CDR2 as SQIVND (reference sequence). Trimming removed 6 bases from V and 2 bases from J; junction bases left unmatched: 2. The CDR3 nucleotides are TGTGCCAGTAGCCGGGACAGGGGCAATCAGCCCCAGCATTTT. It codes for CASSRDRGNQPQHF.

The chain recombines TRBV27 with TRBJ2-7, with TRBD2 identical over 12 bases. The CDR3 is 17 residues long. With 6 bases clipped from V and 2 bases from J, the junction kept 11 bases outside the gene matches. The germline V gene encodes CDR1 MNHEY and CDR2 SMNVEV (reference sequence). The CDR3 sequence is CASRTGTSGPLAYEQYF. The DNA of the CDR3 is TGTGCCAGCAGAACCGGGACTAGCGGGCCTCTAGCCTACGAGCAGTACTTC.

The chain uses TRBV5-1 and TRBJ2-2, with D maybe TRBD1 (6 bases). The CDR3 consists of 16 residues. Germline V gives CDR1 SGHRS, CDR2 YFSETQ. The V gene lost 4 bases and the J gene lost 2 bases, with 15 bases spanning the gap. CDR3 sequence: CASSPDPDRNTGELFF. CDR3 DNA sequence: TGCGCCAGCAGCCCGGACCCGGACAGAAACACCGGGGAGCTGTTTTTT.

The rearrangement uses TRBV6-2 or TRBV6-3 and TRBJ2-3; 10 bases are a match to TRBD2. This CDR3 spans 16 amino acids. The junction had 4 bases not matched to a gene; V was cut back by 0 bases and J by 4 bases. Per the germline V gene, CDR1 is MNHEY and CDR2 is SVGEGT. The CDR3 here is CASSYSRLAGADTQYF. The CDR3 bases are TGTGCCAGCAGTTACTCCAGACTAGCGGGCGCAGATACGCAGTATTTT.

The V gene is TRBV28, the J gene TRBJ2-7; no definite D call. CDR3 length: 12 residues. V was pared by 3 bases and J by 4 bases, with 7 bases between. Germline CDR1 is MDHEN and CDR2 is SYDVKM. The CDR3 reads CASSLNRYEQYF. The CDR3 DNA sequence: TGTGCCAGCAGTTTGAACCGGTACGAGCAGTACTTC.

V is TRBV6-2 or TRBV6-3 and J is TRBJ2-1; TRBD2 is a possible D gene (6 bases). Trimming shortened V by 2 bases and J by 1 base, and 12 bases separated the two germline ends. Germline V gene sequence: CDR1 MNHEY, CDR2 SVGEGT. The CDR3 has 16 residues. CDR3 nucleotides: TGTGCCAGCAGTTACGGGGGGTGGCCTTCCTACAATGAGCAGTTCTTC. Its protein is CASSYGGWPSYNEQFF.

Written as DNA, the CDR3 is TGTGCCAGCAGCGGAGGATTGTTTATCGGGTCACTAGCGGGCACCGGGGAGCTGTTTTTT. As protein: CASSGGLFIGSLAGTGELFF. The chain couples TRBV28 to TRBJ2-2; 9 nucleotides line up with TRBD2. CDR1 MDHEN and CDR2 SYDVKM come from the germline V gene. This CDR3 spans 20 amino acids. Losses at the gene ends were 6 bases for V and 4 bases for J; bases not matched to a gene: 21.

The V and J genes are TRBV2 and TRBJ1-1; TRBD1 might be the D (5 bases). The CDR3 consists of 14 residues. Germline values: CDR1 SNHLY, CDR2 FYNNEI. With 7 bases removed from V and 0 bases from J, the gap between germline ends came to 12 bases. CDR3 amino acids: CASTLNRMNTEAFF. CDR3 bases: TGTGCCAGCACTTTGAACAGGATGAACACTGAAGCTTTCTTT. The whole variable domain, filled in from reference TRBV2 and TRBJ1-1, reads EPEVTQTPSHQVTQMGQEVILRCVPISNHLYFYWYRQILGQKVEFLVSFYNNEISEKSEIFDDQFSVERPDGSNFTLKIRSTKLEDSAMYFCASTLNRMNTEAFFGQGTRLTVV.